This TCR beta chain was profiled in a study of T-cell memory formation after mild COVID-19. A single record per CDR3 protein comes from TCRdb applying MiXCR to the 5' RACE reads. The table includes roughly 350,000 distinct CDR3 sequences, roughly an eighth detected once. This clonotype was counted ten times or more. The antigen is unknown. V dropped 9 bases and J dropped 4 bases, with 10 bases sitting between them. In germline, CDR1 is SGHTA, CDR2 FQGTGA. CDR3 length equals 13 residues. Study findings and constraints: CD8+ contracting clones occupied EMRA, while CD4+ ones occupied mainly CM and EM.

This clonotype was sampled from a man between 18 and 29 years old who had mild COVID-19 (a few samples of this study predate the infection). Cell type and time point are not known. The sample taken for sequencing was PBMCs or a T cell subset sorted from them (not recorded which). The chain employs TRBV7-3 and TRBJ2-6; D uncertain. DNA for the CDR3: TGTGCCAGTGCGTTGGCGGGGGCCAACGTCCTGACTTTC. This codes for CASALAGANVLTF.